These 32 T cell receptor beta chains originate from one sample sequenced in a study of T cell repertoires in cytomegalovirus infection (dated by TCRdb to the late 2010s). The antigens these receptors bind are not known. The meaning of the sample's treatment or condition label: in vitro stimulation with specific CMV peptide epitopes to enrich CMV-specific T cells. Sequenced on an Illumina HiSeq 1500. TCRdb reanalyzed the raw reads on its own, using fastp at Q25 for trimming and MiXCR for clone calling, and kept in-frame beta chains. Rows merge per CDR3 protein into single entries with the most common DNA and genes. The sample table shows about 220,000 distinct CDR3 sequences, and less than 50% are seen once. The top ten hold 59% of the sample. This specimen consisted of CD8+ T cells from cultured PBMCs, obtained from culture after CMV antigen stimulation. These TCRs come from a human donor in good health (CMV status not recorded). Some clones in this sample may be carry-over from other donors' samples.

CDR3 sequence: CASSLSKGTGAREQFF. The DNA for the CDR3 is TGTGCCAGCAGTTTATCGAAGGGTACAGGGGCTCGGGAGCAGTTCTTC. The chain couples TRBV27 to TRBJ2-1, with 7 bases identical to TRBD1. The germline V gene has CDR1 MNHEY and CDR2 SMNVEV (reference sequence). J gave up 10 bases and V 0 bases, and 12 bases lay outside the gene matches. The CDR3 length is 16 residues.

The gene calls are TRBV7-2 and TRBJ2-1; a possible D gene is TRBD2 (5 bases). The CDR3 is made up of 13 amino acids. V lost 4 bases to trimming and J lost 4 bases, with 8 bases between them. CDR1 is SGHTA, CDR2 FQGNSA, per germline. CDR3 sequence (DNA): TGTGCCAGCAGCTCTGGCGGGTACAATGAGCAGTTCTTC. Its translation: CASSSGGYNEQFF.

The table lists this clonotype with a few counts. This chain joins TRBV20-1 and TRBJ2-5; maybe TRBD1 (6 bases). Germline loops: CDR1 DFQATT, CDR2 SNEGSKA (reference sequence). The CDR3 runs to 15 residues. V was pared by 0 bases and J by 0 bases, with 11 bases between. The CDR3 sequence: CSARDQGTYQETQYF. CDR3 sequence (DNA): TGCAGTGCTAGAGATCAGGGGACGTACCAAGAGACCCAGTACTTC.

On this clonotype: At one end, the junction sequence differs from germline, possibly due to a read error. V is TRBV7-2 and J is TRBJ1-1; no clear D. Per germline, CDR1 SGHTA and CDR2 FQGNSA. The length of the CDR3 is 14 residues. CDR3 coding DNA: TGTGCCAGCAGCTTGAGCGGTAGTGGCACTGAAGCTTTATTT. Residues: CASSLSGSGTEALF.

This rearrangement joins TRBV29-1 to TRBJ1-2; possible D gene TRBD1, 5 bases. The germline gives CDR1 SQVTM, CDR2 ANQGSEA. This CDR3 has 12 amino acids. Trimming pared 2 bases from V and 3 bases from J, leaving 7 bases between. Here the CDR3 reads CSVESRDYGYTF. CDR3 DNA sequence: TGCAGCGTTGAAAGCAGGGACTATGGCTACACCTTC.

This clonotype was seen at least ten times. J is TRBJ2-7 and V is TRBV7-8; 7 positions agree with TRBD2. This CDR3 has 15 residues. CDR1 SGHVS and CDR2 FQNEAQ come from the germline V gene. J lost 2 bases, V lost 5 bases, and 9 bases had no gene match. The CDR3 bases are TGTGCCAGCAGCCCTCCTAGCGGTAAACCCTACGAGCAGTACTTC. Its translation: CASSPPSGKPYEQYF.

The CDR3 is CALLTRTDTQYF. CDR3 nucleotide sequence: TGTGCCCTACTTACCCGCACAGATACGCAGTATTTT. This chain connects TRBV11-2 to TRBJ2-3; D gene uncertain. The CDR3 spans 12 residues. The V and J ends lost 11 bases and 1 base respectively, with 10 bases between them. Germline loops: CDR1 SGHAT, CDR2 FQNNGV.

In this sample, this clonotype turned up a few times. The chain links TRBV5-5 to TRBJ2-7; D remains ambiguous. V was pared by 0 bases and J by 2 bases, with 9 bases between. The CDR3 extends over 14 amino acids. The germline CDR1 and CDR2 sequences are SGHKS and YYEKEE (reference sequence). This CDR3 is CASSLEDGTYEQYF. Here the CDR3 DNA reads TGTGCCAGCAGCTTGGAGGACGGTACCTACGAGCAGTACTTC.

This clonotype was found a few times. The V and J genes are TRBV7-2 and TRBJ1-1, with 8 bases fitting TRBD1. Looked up from germline, CDR1 is SGHTA and CDR2 is FQGNSA. The CDR3 runs 14 residues. The V and J ends lost 4 bases and 4 bases, in that order; junction bases with no gene match: 5. CDR3 DNA sequence: TGTGCCAGCAGCTCTTGGACAGGGTTCACTGAAGCTTTCTTT. Translation gives CASSSWTGFTEAFF. Full variable domain (rest looked up from reference TRBV7-2 and TRBJ1-1): GAGVSQSPSNKVTEKGKDVELRCDPISGHTALYWYRQSLGQGLEFLIYFQGNSAPDKSGLPSDRFSAERTGGSVSTLTIQRTQQEDSAVYLCASSSWTGFTEAFFGQGTRLTVV.

The genes are TRBV7-8 and TRBJ2-1, with TRBD2 identical over 10 bases. The CDR3 is made up of 14 amino acids. Trimming removed 3 bases from V and 9 bases from J; junction bases left unmatched: 5. Germline V lookup: CDR1 SGHVS, CDR2 FQNEAQ. The CDR3 protein is CASSLGLASLEQFF. The CDR3, as DNA: TGTGCCAGCAGCTTGGGACTAGCGTCGCTTGAGCAGTTCTTC.

The chain is built from TRBV7-6 and TRBJ2-1; D might be TRBD1 (6 bases). The CDR3 length is 16 residues. V was cut by 3 bases and J by 2 bases, with 14 bases left in between. Germline CDR1 reads SGHVS; CDR2 reads FNYEAQ. CDR3 bases: TGTGCCAGCAGCTTTAGGGACACTGTAGCCTACAATGAGCAGTTCTTC. This sequence encodes CASSFRDTVAYNEQFF. The variable domain in full, with the rest retrieved from reference TRBV7-6 and TRBJ2-1, is GAGVSQSPRYKVTKRGQDVALRCDPISGHVSLYWYRQALGQGPEFLTYFNYEAQQDKSGLPNDRFSAERPEGSISTLTIQRTEQRDSAMYRCASSFRDTVAYNEQFFGPGTRLTVL.

The rearrangement uses TRBV5-1 and TRBJ2-1; D is possibly TRBD2 (5 bases). This CDR3 has 16 residues. V gave up 0 bases and J gave up 7 bases, with 17 bases separating them. Germline V gives CDR1 SGHRS, CDR2 YFSETQ. The CDR3 is CASSLARGNGRNEQFF. Written as DNA, the CDR3 is TGCGCCAGCAGCTTGGCCCGAGGGAATGGCCGGAATGAGCAGTTCTTC.

The V gene is TRBV27, the J gene TRBJ2-1; D possibly corresponds to TRBD2 (6 bases). V dropped 0 bases and J dropped 5 bases, with 14 bases sitting between them. Germline V gene sequence: CDR1 MNHEY, CDR2 SMNVEV (reference sequence). This CDR3 is 16 amino acids long. Here the CDR3 DNA reads TGTGCCAGCAGTTTATCTTGGCGGGGCATTGACAATGAGCAGTTCTTC. This translates into CASSLSWRGIDNEQFF.

This clonotype has only a few counts. The chain has TRBV7-2 and TRBJ2-1; TRBD2 matches 14 bases. Trimming took 2 bases from V and 4 from J; bases not matched to a gene: 7. CDR1 SGHTA and CDR2 FQGNSA come from the germline V gene. This CDR3 has 18 residues. CDR3 region: CASSLSGTSGGAYNEQFF. The CDR3, as DNA: TGTGCCAGCAGCTTAAGTGGGACTAGCGGGGGCGCGTACAATGAGCAGTTCTTC.

The chain employs TRBV3-1 and TRBJ1-1, with a possible D match to TRBD1 (6 bases). V was trimmed by 1 base and J by 3 bases, leaving 12 bases between them. The CDR3 totals 15 residues. Germline V gene sequence: CDR1 LGHDT, CDR2 YNNKEL (reference sequence). CDR3 protein: CASSQVRGEYTEAFF. CDR3 nucleotide sequence: TGTGCCAGCAGCCAAGTTAGGGGGGAGTACACTGAAGCTTTCTTT. The full variable domain, in which reference TRBV3-1 and TRBJ1-1 provide the parts outside the CDR3, is DTAVSQTPKYLVTQMGNDKSIKCEQNLGHDTMYWYKQDSKKFLKIMFSYNNKELIINETVPNRFSPKSPDKAHLNLHINSLELGDSAVYFCASSQVRGEYTEAFFGQGTRLTVV.

The chain combines TRBV7-6 with TRBJ2-1; tentatively, D is TRBD2 (7 bases). V lost 5 bases and J lost 5, with 22 bases in between. There are 17 residues in the CDR3. CDR1 and CDR2 from the germline V gene are SGHVS and FNYEAQ. The CDR3 DNA follows: TGTGCCAGCAGCCGCCCTCCATGGGGGGGCTTCGACAATGAGCAGTTCTTC. Amino acid sequence: CASSRPPWGGFDNEQFF.

The rearrangement uses TRBV2 and TRBJ1-3; D unclear. The germline V gene has CDR1 SNHLY and CDR2 FYNNEI. V was trimmed by 3 bases and J by 0 bases, leaving 9 bases between them. The CDR3 is 15 amino acids. The CDR3 DNA sequence: TGTGCCAGCAGTGAGGTCTCCAGCTCTGGAAACACCATATATTTT. Translation: CASSEVSSSGNTIYF.

This clonotype turned up a few times. The rearrangement links TRBV27 to TRBJ1-4, with 9 bases identical to TRBD1. Germline CDR1 reads MNHEY; CDR2 reads SMNVEV (reference sequence). The V and J ends lost 5 bases and 5 bases, in that order; junction bases with no gene match: 9. CDR3 size: 16 residues. The CDR3 coding sequence is TGTGCCAGCAGTATCAACAACAGGGGGCGGAATGAAAAACTGTTTTTT. Translation: CASSINNRGRNEKLFF.

The chain links TRBV27 to TRBJ2-7; 13 nucleotides line up with TRBD2. This CDR3 has 15 residues. CDR1 is MNHEY and CDR2 is SMNVEV in the germline V gene (reference sequence). Here the CDR3 DNA reads TGTTCCTCCTCGGGGACTAGCGGGGCTCTCTACGAGCAGTACTTC. It specifies CSSSGTSGALYEQYF.

The V and J genes are TRBV7-6 and TRBJ1-2; 10 nucleotides align to TRBD1. CDR3 length: 13 residues. The ends lost 5 bases at V and 8 bases at J; junction bases unmatched: 5. The V gene's germline CDR1 is SGHVS and CDR2 FNYEAQ. CDR3 in DNA: TGTGCCAGCAGCGAAGGGACAGGGGTAGGCTACACCTTC. The encoded protein is CASSEGTGVGYTF.

This chain uses TRBV6-4 with TRBJ2-4; the D gene is possibly TRBD2 (5 bases). This CDR3 is built from 15 residues. Trimming took 2 bases from V and 7 from J, leaving 15 bases between them. Germline lookup yields CDR1 MRHNA and CDR2 SNTAGT. The CDR3 sequence: CASSDTGASSNIQYF. The CDR3 nucleotides read TGTGCCAGCAGTGACACCGGTGCTAGCAGTAACATTCAGTACTTC.

This chain uses TRBV12-3 or TRBV12-4 with TRBJ1-1; D perhaps matches TRBD1 (5 bases). Between the trimmed V and J ends, which lost 5 bases and 9 bases, there was a span of 10 bases. CDR3 length: 11 amino acids. This CDR3 is CASSTGGKAFF. CDR3 coding DNA: TGTGCCAGCAGTACGGGGGGTAAAGCTTTCTTT.

This clonotype came up a few times. The V gene is TRBV10-3, the J gene TRBJ2-2; TRBD2 matches at 12 bases. Germline loops: CDR1 ENHRY, CDR2 SYGVKD. There are 16 residues in the CDR3. V trimming: 7 bases; J trimming: 4 bases; junction bases outside the gene matches: 7. For the CDR3, the DNA is TGTGCCATCAATTCACTAGCGGGAGGTCGCACCGGGGAGCTGTTTTTT. Its protein is CAINSLAGGRTGELFF.

In the case of this clonotype: One junction end disagrees with the germline gene, perhaps due to a read error. V and J are TRBV7-6 and TRBJ2-2, with a possible D match to TRBD2 (5 bases). The CDR3 runs 17 residues. Germline-derived CDR1 and CDR2 are SGHVS and FNYEAQ. CDR3 sequence (DNA): TGTGCTAGCAGCTTACAACGGCCGGGATCGAACACCGGGGAGCTGTTTTTT. Translation: CASSLQRPGSNTGELFF. Drawing the rest from reference TRBV7-6 and TRBJ2-2, the complete variable domain is GAGVSQSPRYKVTKRGQDVALRCDPISGHVSLYWYRQALGQGPEFLTYFNYEAQQDKSGLPNDRFSAERPEGSISTLTIQRTEQRDSAMYRCASSLQRPGSNTGELFFGEGSRLTVL.

The chain has TRBV2 and TRBJ2-7; D possibly matches TRBD1 or TRBD2 (6 bases each). CDR3 size: 13 residues. V was pared by 4 bases and J by 6 bases, with 13 bases between. The germline gives CDR1 SNHLY, CDR2 FYNNEI. As DNA, the CDR3 is TGTGCCAGCAGTGGCTGGAGGGGGATCGAGCAGTACTTC. This gives the protein CASSGWRGIEQYF. Together with reference TRBV2 and TRBJ2-7, the CDR3 gives the full variable domain: EPEVTQTPSHQVTQMGQEVILRCVPISNHLYFYWYRQILGQKVEFLVSFYNNEISEKSEIFDDQFSVERPDGSNFTLKIRSTKLEDSAMYFCASSGWRGIEQYFGPGTRLTVT.

This clonotype appeared once. The V call is TRBV6-5, the J call TRBJ1-1; no clear D gene. From germline, CDR1 is MNHEY and CDR2 SVGAGI. The V end lost 4 bases, the J end lost 0 bases, and 9 bases lay between the germline ends. The CDR3 is 14 residues long. CDR3 sequence reads: CASSFGGVNTEAFF. CDR3 sequence (DNA): TGTGCCAGCAGTTTCGGCGGAGTGAACACTGAAGCTTTCTTT.

V usage is TRBV28 and J usage is TRBJ1-1, with D uncertain. Looked up from germline, CDR1 is MDHEN and CDR2 is SYDVKM. The CDR3 length is 18 residues. V was cut by 1 base and J by 3 bases, with 21 bases left in between. CDR3 bases: TGTGCCAGCAGTTTATTCTCAGAGGGTTGGGGATGGTACACTGAAGCTTTCTTT. Translated, it gives CASSLFSEGWGWYTEAFF.

This clonotype was counted a few times. This chain joins TRBV10-2 and TRBJ2-5; D is perhaps TRBD2 (8 bases). Germline-derived CDR1 and CDR2 are WSHSY and SAAADI. The CDR3 sequence is 17 residues long. The ends were cut back, 5 bases at V and 2 bases at J, with 21 bases in the middle. The CDR3 nucleotides read TGCGCCAGCAGTCAGACAGGGCTAGCGGGTCGGCAAGAGACCCAGTACTTC. It is translated as CASSQTGLAGRQETQYF.

The V call is TRBV15, the J call TRBJ2-7; 9 bases are a match to TRBD2. Germline lookup yields CDR1 LNHNV and CDR2 YYDKDF (reference sequence). CDR3 length: 16 residues. V dropped 3 bases and J dropped 5; count of bases not matched to a gene: 11. The CDR3 DNA reads as TGTGCCACCAGCAGCCTACATAGCGGGAGTCTCCACGAGCAGTACTTC. Amino acids: CATSSLHSGSLHEQYF.

The V call is TRBV28, the J call TRBJ1-5; D not resolved. The V and J ends lost 3 bases and 4 bases respectively, with 7 bases between them. CDR3 length: 13 residues. From germline, CDR1 is MDHEN and CDR2 SYDVKM. CDR3: CASSFLQNQPQHF. In DNA, the CDR3 is TGTGCCAGCAGTTTTTTACAGAATCAGCCCCAGCATTTT. The entire variable domain, with the rest obtained from reference TRBV28 and TRBJ1-5, is as follows: DVKVTQSSRYLVKRTGEKVFLECVQDMDHENMFWYRQDPGLGLRLIYFSYDVKMKEKGDIPEGYSVSREKKERFSLILESASTNQTSMYLCASSFLQNQPQHFGDGTRLSIL.

The genes are TRBV10-3 and TRBJ2-1; 15 bases line up with TRBD2. The junction had 10 bases not matched to a gene; V was cut back by 6 bases and J by 4 bases. CDR3 length: 18 residues. Germline CDR1 ENHRY, CDR2 SYGVKD. CDR3 loop: CAIRGTSGGLGDYNEQFF. CDR3 coding DNA: TGTGCCATCAGAGGGACTAGCGGGGGGTTGGGAGATTACAATGAGCAGTTCTTC.

This clonotype turned up a few times. The gene calls are TRBV28 and TRBJ2-1, with TRBD2 as a possible D gene (6 bases). Germline CDR1 MDHEN, CDR2 SYDVKM. The CDR3 is made up of 16 amino acids. V dropped 4 bases and J dropped 8 bases, with 21 bases sitting between them. CDR3 DNA: TGTGCCAGCAGTTCACCTCCGGGACTTATTTTGGATGAGCAGTTCTTC. Protein product: CASSSPPGLILDEQFF. The full variable domain, in which reference TRBV28 and TRBJ2-1 provide the parts outside the CDR3, is DVKVTQSSRYLVKRTGEKVFLECVQDMDHENMFWYRQDPGLGLRLIYFSYDVKMKEKGDIPEGYSVSREKKERFSLILESASTNQTSMYLCASSSPPGLILDEQFFGPGTRLTVL.